The entry below gives a single T cell receptor beta chain sequence along with its context. The antigen is unknown. This sample was taken from a study of T cells expressing NK-cell markers. On the study more broadly: Seven sequenced donors out of eight were HCMV-seropositive, one seronegative. Study findings and constraints: Each of 6 or 7 donors carried dominant NKG2C+ clonotypes accounting for about 1.0-7.5% of CD8+ T cells. The leading position in the CD3+CD56-NKG2C+ fraction of a handful of donors also went to these clonotypes.

Following a re-call of the 5' RACE reads, TCRdb has one entry per CDR3 protein and lacks DNA. The repertoire table contains roughly 170,000 distinct CDR3 sequences. The CDR3 covers 13 residues. The origin of this receptor is a woman between 18 and 75 years old in good health. This chain connects TRBV12-3 or TRBV12-4 to TRBJ1-5; TCRdb indicates TRBD1, and absent DNA this call remains unverified. Specimen: blood T cells: a sorted CD56 or NKG2C T cell subset, CD4+ or CD8+ T cells, or bulk PBMC T cells (not recorded which). CDR3 sequence: CASSPQNDQPQHF.